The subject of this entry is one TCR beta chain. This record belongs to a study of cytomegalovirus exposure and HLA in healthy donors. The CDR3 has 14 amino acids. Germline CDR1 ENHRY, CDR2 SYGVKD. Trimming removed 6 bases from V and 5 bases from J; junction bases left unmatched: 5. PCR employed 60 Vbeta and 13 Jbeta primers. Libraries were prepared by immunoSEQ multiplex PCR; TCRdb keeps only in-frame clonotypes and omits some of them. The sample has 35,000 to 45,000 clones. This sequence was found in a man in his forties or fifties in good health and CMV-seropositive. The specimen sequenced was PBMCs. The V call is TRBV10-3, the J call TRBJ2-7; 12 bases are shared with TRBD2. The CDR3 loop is CAIRLAGGRNEQYF. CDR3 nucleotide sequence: TGTGCCATCAGACTAGCGGGAGGCAGGAACGAGCAGTACTTC.